The source of this TCR beta chain is a study of blood T cells in healthy people across ages. The study drew donors from healthy Caucasian individuals in Russia aged about 6 to 100. Together with a sample-barcoded 5' primer, a J-beta primer mix was included in a second PCR lasting roughly 7 to 11 cycles. Using its own MiXCR run on the 5' RACE reads, TCRdb lists one record per CDR3 protein. Of around 990,000 distinct CDR3 sequences listed, approximately 25% are singletons. Germline values: CDR1 KGHDR, CDR2 SFDVKD. V shed 4 bases and J 6 bases; nucleotides not matched to a gene: 7. The CDR3 extends over 15 amino acids. This sample was also put to use in a study of T cells of mothers and their children.

Sequencing used blood. The chain recombines TRBV24-1 with TRBJ1-4; 7 bases are shared with TRBD1. This clonotype was sampled from a girl aged 2-10 years in good health. The CDR3 DNA is TGTGCCACCAGTGACCCGGACAGGTCCTATGAAAAACTGTTTTTT. Its translation is CATSDPDRSYEKLFF.